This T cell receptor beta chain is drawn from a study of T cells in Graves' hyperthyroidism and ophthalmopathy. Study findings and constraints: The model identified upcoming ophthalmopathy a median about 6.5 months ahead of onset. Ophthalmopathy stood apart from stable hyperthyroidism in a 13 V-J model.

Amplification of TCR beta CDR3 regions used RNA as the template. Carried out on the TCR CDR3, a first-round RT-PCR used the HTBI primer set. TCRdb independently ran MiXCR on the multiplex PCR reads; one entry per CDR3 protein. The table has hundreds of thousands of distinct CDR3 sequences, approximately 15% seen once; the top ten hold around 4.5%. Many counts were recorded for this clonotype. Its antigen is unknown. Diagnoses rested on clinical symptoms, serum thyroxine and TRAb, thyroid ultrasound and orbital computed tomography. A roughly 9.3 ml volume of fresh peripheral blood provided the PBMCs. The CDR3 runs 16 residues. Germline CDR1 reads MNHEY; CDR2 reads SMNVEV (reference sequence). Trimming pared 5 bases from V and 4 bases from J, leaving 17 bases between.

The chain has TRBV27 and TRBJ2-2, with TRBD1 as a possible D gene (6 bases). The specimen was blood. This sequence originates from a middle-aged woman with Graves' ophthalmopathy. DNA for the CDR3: TGTGCCAGCAGTACCCGGACAGTCTATGGCACCGGGGAGCTGTTTTTT. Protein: CASSTRTVYGTGELFF.